Below, 10 T cell receptor beta chains from the same sample are listed, as sequenced in a study of OX40 agonist ivuxolimab in advanced cancers. Using immunoSEQ multiplex PCR, the repertoire was profiled, and TCRdb retains in-frame clones only, with some absent. The repertoire includes roughly 90,000 clones, roughly 90% of them detected once, and around 0.71% sits in the top ten. The sample here was CD4+ or CD8+ T cells sorted from blood, taken in a trial of the OX40 agonist ivuxolimab. The origin of the receptors is an adult with an advanced solid tumor such as melanoma, head and neck, liver or kidney cancer.

V and J are TRBV5-1 and TRBJ2-1; TRBD2 agrees at 11 bases. The V gene's germline CDR1 is SGHRS and CDR2 YFSETQ. The CDR3 totals 14 residues. Germline trimming cut 4 bases from V and 9 bases from J; bases unmatched to any gene: 6. CDR3 DNA: TGCGCCAGCAGCGGTAGCGGGGGGGCCGGTGAGCAGTTCTTC. Protein: CASSGSGGAGEQFF.

As DNA, the CDR3 is TGTGCCAGCATCACACAGGGGAGGATGACTAATGAAAAACTGTTTTTT. Translated, it gives CASITQGRMTNEKLFF. The chain joins TRBV28 to TRBJ1-4; 7 bases are a match to TRBD1. Trimming took 7 bases from V and 2 from J; bases not matched to a gene: 10. The CDR3 is made up of 16 amino acids. Germline V gene data show CDR1 as MDHEN and CDR2 as SYDVKM.

The V call is TRBV28, the J call TRBJ2-7, with a weak D call TRBD2 (7 bases). Per the germline V gene, CDR1 is MDHEN and CDR2 is SYDVKM. Trimming pared 5 bases from V and 5 bases from J, leaving 25 bases between. This CDR3 has 17 amino acids. CDR3 in DNA: TGTGCCAGCAGTCTATATCTGGGGGGGCAAAGTCGAAACGAGCAGTACTTC. It specifies CASSLYLGGQSRNEQYF.

The chain links TRBV19 to TRBJ2-1; 9 bases map to TRBD2. The CDR3 length is 16 residues. V lost 5 bases, J lost 6 bases, and 11 bases stayed unmatched. Germline V gene data show CDR1 as LNHDA and CDR2 as SQIVND (reference sequence). The CDR3 reads CASSPDPGGRANEQFF. The CDR3 DNA follows: TGTGCCAGTAGTCCCGACCCAGGCGGGAGGGCCAATGAGCAGTTCTTC. The full variable domain, with the rest looked up from reference TRBV19 and TRBJ2-1, is DGGITQSPKYLFRKEGQNVTLSCEQNLNHDAMYWYRQDPGQGLRLIYYSQIVNDFQKGDIAEGYSVSREKKESFPLTVTSAQKNPTAFYLCASSPDPGGRANEQFFGPGTRLTVL.

CDR3 region: CASSPLRAAVGETQYF. The CDR3 DNA follows: TGTGCCAGCTCACCACTCCGGGCAGCAGTTGGGGAGACCCAGTACTTC. The V and J genes are TRBV18 and TRBJ2-5; D gene uncertain. V lost 1 base, J lost 5 bases, and 17 bases lay in between. Germline V CDR1 and CDR2: KGHSH, LQKENI. This CDR3 region has 16 residues.

The chain has TRBV7-2 and TRBJ2-5; possible D gene TRBD2, 5 bases. V gave up 2 bases and J gave up 5 bases, with 18 bases separating them. The CDR3 has 16 residues. The germline V gene has CDR1 SGHTA and CDR2 FQGNSA. In DNA, the CDR3 is TGTGCCAGCAGCTTAACCGGGTCAGGAGGCCTGGAGACCCAGTACTTC. This encodes CASSLTGSGGLETQYF.

This chain uses TRBV9 with TRBJ1-4; perhaps TRBD1 as D (6 bases). This CDR3 is 15 amino acids long. Trimming took 3 bases from V and 7 from J, leaving 16 bases between them. Germline V lookup: CDR1 SGDLS, CDR2 YYNGEE. CDR3 in amino acids: CASSEGHLGGEKLFF. CDR3 nucleotide sequence: TGTGCCAGCAGCGAAGGCCATCTAGGGGGTGAAAAACTGTTTTTT.

This sequence joins TRBV6-1 and TRBJ2-1, with D possibly being TRBD1 (5 bases). Germline V lookup: CDR1 MNHNS, CDR2 SASEGT. V lost 2 bases and J 5 bases, leaving 10 bases between the germline ends. The CDR3 extends over 14 amino acids. The CDR3 loop is CASSEYGQNNEQFF. DNA of the CDR3: TGTGCCAGCAGTGAATACGGACAAAACAATGAGCAGTTCTTC.

The rearrangement links TRBV5-1 to TRBJ2-2; D might be TRBD1 or TRBD2, each matching 5 bases. CDR3 length: 19 amino acids. CDR1 is SGHRS and CDR2 is YFSETQ in the germline V gene. The ends were cut back, 4 bases at V and 7 bases at J, with 29 bases in the middle. CDR3 sequence reads: CASSPPNREGSRTGGELFF. The CDR3 DNA sequence: TGCGCCAGCAGCCCACCAAACCGCGAGGGGAGCCGAACGGGCGGGGAGCTGTTTTTT.

This chain's CDR3 is CASSGGTASTGELFF. For the CDR3, the DNA is TGTGCCAGCAGTGGAGGGACAGCCAGCACCGGGGAGCTGTTTTTT. This rearrangement joins TRBV27 to TRBJ2-2, with D maybe TRBD1 (7 bases). V was trimmed by 5 bases and J by 4 bases, leaving 14 bases between them. The CDR3 covers 15 residues. Germline CDR1 MNHEY, CDR2 SMNVEV (reference sequence).